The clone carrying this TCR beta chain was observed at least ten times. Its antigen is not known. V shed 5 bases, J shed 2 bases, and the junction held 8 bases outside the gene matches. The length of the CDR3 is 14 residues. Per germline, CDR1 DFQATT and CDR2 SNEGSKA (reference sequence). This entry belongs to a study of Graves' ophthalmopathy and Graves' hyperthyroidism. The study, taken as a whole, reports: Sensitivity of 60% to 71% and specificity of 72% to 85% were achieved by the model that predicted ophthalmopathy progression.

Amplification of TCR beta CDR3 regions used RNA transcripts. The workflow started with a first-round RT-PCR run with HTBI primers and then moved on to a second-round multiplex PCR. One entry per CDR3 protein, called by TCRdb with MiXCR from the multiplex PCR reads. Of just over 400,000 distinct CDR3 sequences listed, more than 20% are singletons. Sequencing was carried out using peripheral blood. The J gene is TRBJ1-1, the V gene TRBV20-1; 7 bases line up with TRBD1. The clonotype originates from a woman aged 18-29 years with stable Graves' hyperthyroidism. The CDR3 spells CSAGRGDSNTEAFF. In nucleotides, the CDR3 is TGCAGTGCTGGGAGGGGGGACAGTAACACTGAAGCTTTCTTT.